The TCR beta chain under discussion was sequenced for a study of control samples from healthy donors and cancer patients. Assay used: immunoSEQ multiplex PCR; TCRdb lists only in-frame clones, some missing. Here the sample spans just over 150,000 clones, over 85% being singletons. J was trimmed by 0 bases and V by 4 bases; bases with no gene match: 9. CDR3 length: 18 amino acids. Germline V gives CDR1 SGHNT, CDR2 YENEEA. The rearrangement links TRBV11-3 to TRBJ2-6, with 7 bases fitting TRBD1. This TCR was sampled from a man aged 50 to 60 in good health. The material sequenced was blood. CDR3 nucleotide sequence: TGTGCCAGCAGCTCGACAGGGCCCCCCTACTCTGGGGCCAACGTCCTGACTTTC. It is translated as CASSSTGPPYSGANVLTF.